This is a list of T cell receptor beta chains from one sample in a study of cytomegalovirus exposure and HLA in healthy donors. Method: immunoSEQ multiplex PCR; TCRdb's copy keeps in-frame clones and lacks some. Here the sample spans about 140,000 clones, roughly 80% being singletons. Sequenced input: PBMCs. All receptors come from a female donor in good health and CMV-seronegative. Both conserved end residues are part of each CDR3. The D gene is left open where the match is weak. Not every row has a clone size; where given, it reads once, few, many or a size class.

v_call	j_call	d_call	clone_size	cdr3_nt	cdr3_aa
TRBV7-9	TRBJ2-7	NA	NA	TGTGCCAGCAGCTTAGTCCGGGACTCTCGCTCCTACGAGCAGTACTTC	CASSLVRDSRSYEQYF
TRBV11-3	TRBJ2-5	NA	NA	TGTGCCAGCAGCTTAGATCCAACGGACCAAGAGACCCAGTACTTC	CASSLDPTDQETQYF
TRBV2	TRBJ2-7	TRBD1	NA	TGTGCCAGCAGTGAAACAGGGGGCAGAACCGGGCAGTACTTC	CASSETGGRTGQYF
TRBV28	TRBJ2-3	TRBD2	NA	TGTGCCAGCAGTTTGCCCCAACTAGCGGGAGTAACAGATACGCAGTATTTT	CASSLPQLAGVTDTQYF
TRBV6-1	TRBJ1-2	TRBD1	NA	TGTGCCAGCAGTGAAGGGACAGGGGGTCACTATGGCTACACCTTC	CASSEGTGGHYGYTF
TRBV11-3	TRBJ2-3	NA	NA	TGTGCCAGCAGCCCCGCGGGCACACGGAGCACAGATACGCAGTATTTT	CASSPAGTRSTDTQYF
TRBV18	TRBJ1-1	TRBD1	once	TGTGCCAGCTGCGGACAGGGGGTGTGGGACACTGAAGCTTTCTTT	CASCGQGVWDTEAFF
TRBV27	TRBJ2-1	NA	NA	TGTGCCAGCGGCTATTCCGGGTACAATGAGCAGTTCTTC	CASGYSGYNEQFF
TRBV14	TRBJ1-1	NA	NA	TGTGCCAGCAGCCAAGTAACTAGGGACACTGAAGCTTTCTTT	CASSQVTRDTEAFF
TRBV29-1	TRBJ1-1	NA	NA	TGCAGCGTTGACCGATTGGGTCAAGGAGCTGGGGAGGCTTTCTTT	CSVDRLGQGAGEAFF
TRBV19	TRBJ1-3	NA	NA	TGTGCCAGTATCGCCACGGACTGGGCCTCTGGAAACACCATATATTTT	CASIATDWASGNTIYF
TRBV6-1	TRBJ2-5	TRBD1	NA	TGTGCCAGCAGGTCGACAGGGGTAAAGGAGACCCAGTACTTC	CASRSTGVKETQYF
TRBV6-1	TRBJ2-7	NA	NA	TGTGCCAGCAGGGGCAATAGCGGTTACTCCTACGAGCAGTACTTC	CASRGNSGYSYEQYF
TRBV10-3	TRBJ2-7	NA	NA	TGTGCCATTGGGGGGAGAGACAGGGTTGCATCCTACGAGCAGTACTTC	CAIGGRDRVASYEQYF
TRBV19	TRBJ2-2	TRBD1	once	TGTGCCAGTTCCCACCGACCTTTACAGGGGGCCGGACCCGCCGCCGGGGAGCTGTTTTTT	CASSHRPLQGAGPAAGELFF
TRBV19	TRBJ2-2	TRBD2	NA	TGTGCCAGTAGTGCTAGGACTAGCGGGAGCCTCCTCACCGGGGAGCTGTTTTTT	CASSARTSGSLLTGELFF
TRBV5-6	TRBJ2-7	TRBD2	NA	TGTGCCAGCAGCCCAAGGACTAGCGCCTACGAGCAGTACTTC	CASSPRTSAYEQYF
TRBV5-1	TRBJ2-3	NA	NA	TGCGCCAGCAGCTTGGACAGTACAGATACGCAGTATTTT	CASSLDSTDTQYF
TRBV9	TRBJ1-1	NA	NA	TGTGCCAGCAGCGTAGATTCGGGACAGAACACTGAAGCTTTCTTT	CASSVDSGQNTEAFF
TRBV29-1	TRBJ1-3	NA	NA	TGCAGCGTGATCGGAAGGGGTGCGGGAAACACCATATATTTT	CSVIGRGAGNTIYF
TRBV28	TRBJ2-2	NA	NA	TGTGCCAGCAGTTTGGGTCAGGGTGCTCCCCGGGAGCTGTTTTTT	CASSLGQGAPRELFF
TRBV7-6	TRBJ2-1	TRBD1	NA	TGTGCCAGCAGCCCTAGGGGGACAGGAATCGGCAATGAGCAGTTCTTC	CASSPRGTGIGNEQFF
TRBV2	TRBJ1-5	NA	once	TGTGCCAGCAGTGAACGACAGTCGATTCAGCCCCAGCATTTT	CASSERQSIQPQHF
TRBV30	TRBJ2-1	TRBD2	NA	TGTGCCTGGAGTGTTTCGAGCGGGGGATACAATGAGCAGTTCTTC	CAWSVSSGGYNEQFF
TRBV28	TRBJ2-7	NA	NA	TGTGCCAGCAGGTCAGATACTAGTGTGGGGTACGAGCAGTACTTC	CASRSDTSVGYEQYF
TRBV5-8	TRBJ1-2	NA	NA	TGTGCCAGCAGCCCAAATTTAGGACAGAGATTCTATGGCTACACCTTC	CASSPNLGQRFYGYTF
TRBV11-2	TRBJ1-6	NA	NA	TGTGCCAGCAGCTTATGGGGGGGCGAAAATTCACCCCTCCACTTT	CASSLWGGENSPLHF
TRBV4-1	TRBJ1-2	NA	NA	TGCGCCAGCAGCCAAGAATCCCGCGCGGCCGCCAACTATGGCTACACCTTC	CASSQESRAAANYGYTF
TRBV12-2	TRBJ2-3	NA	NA	TGTGCAAGTCGCTCAGACGACTCTAGCACAGATACGCAGTATTTT	CASRSDDSSTDTQYF
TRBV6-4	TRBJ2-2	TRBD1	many	TGTGCCAGCAGTCGGGACAGGGAGGCCGGGGAGCTGTTTTTT	CASSRDREAGELFF
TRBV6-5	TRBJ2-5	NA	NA	TGTGCCAGCAGTTACTCCGGGGGAGAGGAGACCCAGTACTTC	CASSYSGGEETQYF
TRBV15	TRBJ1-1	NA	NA	TGTGCCACCAGCGGGAGCGGGGGGGCAGGGCCCCGGGCTTTCTTT	CATSGSGGAGPRAFF
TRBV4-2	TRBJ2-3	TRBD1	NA	TGTGCCAGCAGCCAGGGGGACAGGGGGCTCAGAGATACGCAGTATTTT	CASSQGDRGLRDTQYF
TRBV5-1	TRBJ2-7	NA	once	TGCGCCAGCAGCGCCGACAGCCCCTACGAGCAGTACTTC	CASSADSPYEQYF
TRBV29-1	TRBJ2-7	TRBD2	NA	TGCAGCGTTGGGGGTGGACTAGCGGGGAGCTACGAGCAGTACTTC	CSVGGGLAGSYEQYF
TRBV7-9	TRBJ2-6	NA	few	TGTGCCAGCAGCTTAGGGGGGCCTGGGGCCAACGTCCTGACTTTC	CASSLGGPGANVLTF
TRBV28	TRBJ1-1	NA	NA	TGTGCCAGCACCTCTTCGCCGGGTAGGAGGGACACTGAAGCTTTCTTT	CASTSSPGRRDTEAFF
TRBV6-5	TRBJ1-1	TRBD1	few	TGTGCCAGCCAAGGGACAGTTCATAACACTGAAGCTTTCTTT	CASQGTVHNTEAFF
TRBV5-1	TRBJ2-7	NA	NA	TGCGCCAGCAGCTCGCAGGGGTATAGCTCCTACGAGCAGTACTTC	CASSSQGYSSYEQYF
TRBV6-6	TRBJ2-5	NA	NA	TGTGCCAGCAGTTACCCAGAAAAAGAGACCCAGTACTTC	CASSYPEKETQYF
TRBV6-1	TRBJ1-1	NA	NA	TGTGCCAGCAGTCCCCCTGAGCGGACTGAAGCTTTCTTT	CASSPPERTEAFF